A single sample is the source of the 14 T cell receptor beta chains below, sequenced in a study of cytomegalovirus exposure and HLA in healthy donors. The PCR ran on 60 Vbeta and 13 Jbeta primers. Clones were sequenced by immunoSEQ multiplex PCR, and TCRdb holds only the in-frame ones, with some missing. The sample includes under 200,000 clones, roughly 85% seen only once; the top ten take 4% to 4.5%. The sample consisted of PBMCs. Receptor source: a woman aged 25-40 years in good health and CMV-seropositive.

The chain couples TRBV7-8 to TRBJ1-1; D is unresolved. The CDR3 covers 16 residues. V was clipped by 5 bases and J by 1 base, with 17 bases between them. Per the germline V gene, CDR1 is SGHVS and CDR2 is FQNEAQ. The CDR3 nucleotides read TGTGCCAGCAGCCGCTACCGACTGAGAACGAACACTGAAGCTTTCTTT. This sequence encodes CASSRYRLRTNTEAFF.

The chain joins TRBV27 to TRBJ1-6; D is uncertain. Germline V CDR1 and CDR2: MNHEY, SMNVEV (reference sequence). This CDR3 contains 15 residues. Trimming shortened V by 7 bases and J by 7 bases, and 17 bases separated the two germline ends. The CDR3 nucleotides are TGTGCCAGCACTCAATTCGGGGTAGACAATTCACCCCTCCACTTT. This translates into CASTQFGVDNSPLHF.

The rearrangement joins TRBV9 to TRBJ2-5, with 12 bases matching TRBD2. V lost 0 bases, J lost 4 bases, and 1 base stayed unmatched. Germline CDR1 reads SGDLS; CDR2 reads YYNGEE. The CDR3 is 15 amino acids. CDR3 sequence reads: CASSVEGLAGETQYF. The CDR3 DNA reads as TGTGCCAGCAGCGTAGAGGGACTAGCGGGAGAGACCCAGTACTTC.

This chain connects TRBV4-3 to TRBJ2-1, with 7 bases lining up with TRBD2. The junction had 6 bases not matched to a gene; V was cut back by 0 bases and J by 4 bases. Germline V gives CDR1 LGHNA, CDR2 YSLEER. The CDR3 runs 16 residues. The CDR3 sequence: CASSQDGSGAYNEQFF. The CDR3 coding sequence is TGCGCCAGCAGCCAAGATGGGAGCGGGGCGTACAATGAGCAGTTCTTC.

V and J are TRBV5-4 and TRBJ2-7, with 8 bases matching TRBD1. Unmatched junction bases numbered 7, after V lost 0 bases and J lost 2 bases. From germline, CDR1 is SGHNT and CDR2 YYREEE (reference sequence). The CDR3 contains 16 residues. The CDR3 DNA follows: TGTGCCAGCAGCTTGGTCCCGGACAGGGCCCCCTACGAGCAGTACTTC. This gives the protein CASSLVPDRAPYEQYF.

The chain uses TRBV10-2 and TRBJ2-2; D gene uncertain. Germline V CDR1 and CDR2: WSHSY, SAAADI. The germline V and J ends were trimmed by 4 bases and 1 base, with 4 bases remaining between them. CDR3 size: 13 residues. CDR3 region: CASSVQNTGELFF. CDR3 bases: TGCGCCAGCAGTGTCCAGAACACCGGGGAGCTGTTTTTT.

The chain couples TRBV7-9 to TRBJ2-1, with 15 nucleotides matching TRBD2. The germline gives CDR1 SEHNR, CDR2 FQNEAQ (reference sequence). The CDR3 sequence is 16 residues long. Unmatched junction bases numbered 9, after V lost 8 bases and J lost 7 bases. The CDR3 loop is CASDSGTSGGWNEQFF. As DNA, the CDR3 is TGTGCCAGCGACAGTGGGACTAGCGGGGGGTGGAATGAGCAGTTCTTC.

The chain couples TRBV10-3 to TRBJ1-5; no reliable D call. The CDR3 extends over 15 amino acids. Germline assignment: CDR1 ENHRY and CDR2 SYGVKD. Between the trimmed V and J ends, which lost 6 bases and 2 bases, there was a span of 14 bases. For the CDR3, the DNA is TGTGCCATCAGAAGAGGCCCGGAGGGCAATCAGCCCCAGCATTTT. Translated, it gives CAIRRGPEGNQPQHF.

The CDR3 nucleotides are TGTGCCAGCTCACCAAGCAGGGGCAATGAGCAGTTCTTC. Residues: CASSPSRGNEQFF. V gene TRBV18 combines with J gene TRBJ2-1, with D tentatively TRBD1 (6 bases). Per the germline V gene, CDR1 is KGHSH and CDR2 is LQKENI. V lost 2 bases and J lost 6, with 8 bases in between. This CDR3 is 13 amino acids long.

V and J are TRBV2 and TRBJ1-4; D unclear. Germline CDR1 SNHLY, CDR2 FYNNEI. Trimming took 5 bases from V and 0 from J, leaving 10 bases between them. The CDR3 length is 15 residues. Here the CDR3 reads CASSIYRATNEKLFF. The CDR3 DNA follows: TGTGCCAGCAGTATTTACAGAGCAACTAATGAAAAACTGTTTTTT.

The chain joins TRBV5-4 to TRBJ1-1; 7 bases match TRBD1. Germline assignment: CDR1 SGHNT and CDR2 YYREEE (reference sequence). The CDR3 is 14 residues long. J was trimmed by 0 bases and V by 5 bases; bases with no gene match: 4. The CDR3 DNA follows: TGTGCCAGCAGGCCAGACAGGGTGAACACTGAAGCTTTCTTT. Protein sequence: CASRPDRVNTEAFF.

The chain couples TRBV19 to TRBJ1-5; TRBD1 is a possible D gene (6 bases). The CDR3 extends over 15 amino acids. From germline, CDR1 is LNHDA and CDR2 SQIVND (reference sequence). V was trimmed by 1 base and J by 6 bases, leaving 13 bases between them. Here the CDR3 reads CASSIAGGLGQPQHF. CDR3 in DNA: TGTGCCAGTAGTATAGCCGGGGGGCTGGGTCAGCCCCAGCATTTT.

This clone was seen a few times. The chain couples TRBV29-1 to TRBJ2-5, with 9 bases fitting TRBD2. The CDR3 is made up of 15 amino acids. Losses at the gene ends were 4 bases for V and 1 base for J; bases not matched to a gene: 7. The germline CDR1 and CDR2 sequences are SQVTM and ANQGSEA. CDR3 coding DNA: TGCAGCGTTGTGAGGCTAGCGGGAACCCAAGAGACCCAGTACTTC. Translated, it gives CSVVRLAGTQETQYF. Supplemented by reference TRBV29-1 and TRBJ2-5, the full variable domain reads SAVISQKPSRDICQRGTSLTIQCQVDSQVTMMFWYRQQPGQSLTLIATANQGSEATYESGFVIDKFPISRPNLTFSTLTVSNMSPEDSSIYLCSVVRLAGTQETQYFGPGTRLLVL.

This rearrangement joins TRBV5-4 to TRBJ2-1; 8 nucleotides line up with TRBD2. This CDR3 is 13 amino acids long. The junction had 5 bases not matched to a gene; V was cut back by 3 bases and J by 9 bases. CDR1 is SGHNT and CDR2 is YYREEE in the germline V gene (reference sequence). This CDR3 reads CASSWRGAGEQFF. The CDR3 DNA is TGTGCCAGCAGCTGGCGGGGGGCCGGTGAGCAGTTCTTC. The whole variable domain, filled in from reference TRBV5-4 and TRBJ2-1, reads ETGVTQSPTHLIKTRGQQVTLRCSSQSGHNTVSWYQQALGQGPQFIFQYYREEENGRGNFPPRFSGLQFPNYSSELNVNALELDDSALYLCASSWRGAGEQFFGPGTRLTVL.